The clone carrying this TCR beta chain was observed a handful of times. TCRdb re-called the 5' RACE reads with MiXCR, one entry per CDR3 protein. This sample has 450,000 or so distinct CDR3 sequences, with roughly 24% found just once. These data are taken from a study of identical twins. The CDR3 spans 15 residues. Germline lookup yields CDR1 SGHTA and CDR2 FQGNSA. The trim removed 5 bases at V and 3 bases at J, leaving 7 bases unmatched. These same records also appear under a second study, on T cells expressing NK-cell markers.

This clonotype originated in a woman aged 18-29 years in good health. The sample taken for sequencing was CD4+ T cells sorted from blood. This chain connects TRBV7-2 to TRBJ1-2; TRBD1 matches 9 bases. In DNA, the CDR3 is TGTGCCAGCAGCCAAGGGACAGGGTGGGACTATGGCTACACCTTC. It translates to CASSQGTGWDYGYTF.